The clone carrying this TCR beta chain has more than one count but fewer than ten. Its specificity is not known. The data derive from a study of T cell repertoires in cytomegalovirus infection. Points from the study as a whole: The ex vivo response was dominated by HLA-C-restricted CMV-specific TCR beta clonotypes.

TCRdb itself ran the reads through MiXCR, one entry per CDR3 protein. The sample contains some 700,000 distinct CDR3 sequences, under 40% of which appear only once. The CDR3 loop spans 16 amino acids. Trimming took 3 bases from V and 3 from J, leaving 11 bases between them. Germline CDR1 KGHDR, CDR2 SFDVKD. The chain is built from TRBV24-1 and TRBJ2-6; D may be TRBD2 (6 bases). This clonotype was sampled from a human donor in good health (CMV status not recorded). Some clones in this sample may be carry-over from other donors' samples. Sequenced sample: PBMCs. The CDR3 protein is CATSDSLASGANVLTF. In DNA, the CDR3 is TGTGCCACCAGTGATAGTCTAGCGAGTGGGGCCAACGTCCTGACTTTC.